Each of the 6 T cell receptor beta chains below was sequenced from the same sample in a study of molecular identifiers for immune sequencing clone quantification. Using its own MiXCR run on the PCR reads, TCRdb lists one record per CDR3 protein. The profile shows hundreds of thousands of distinct CDR3 sequences, approximately 24% of them singletons. Sequenced material: naive CD8+ T cells from blood, with Jurkat cell RNA spiked in. Subset defined: FACS-sorted CD8+CD4-CCR7+CD45RA+ naive T cells. These receptors were obtained from a human donor in good health. Some libraries in this study had Jurkat cell RNA spiked in.

As for this clonotype: A read error may be the cause here, since a much bigger clone is one base away. This chain uses TRBV14 with TRBJ2-7, with D perhaps matching TRBD2 (5 bases). The germline CDR1 and CDR2 sequences are SGHDN and FVKESK. V was shortened by 4 bases and J by 1 base, with 14 bases between the two germline ends. The CDR3 totals 15 residues. The CDR3 nucleotides are TGTGCCAGCAGCCCAACGGGGTATAGGTCCTACGAGCAGTACTTC. Amino acids: CASSPTGYRSYEQYF.

V gene TRBV4-2 combines with J gene TRBJ2-1, with 8 bases matching TRBD2. V gave up 1 base and J gave up 8 bases; unmatched junction bases: 13. Germline loops: CDR1 LGHNA, CDR2 YNFKEQ. The CDR3 length is 17 residues. The CDR3 loop is CASSQAAALSGSDEQFF. For the CDR3, the DNA is TGTGCCAGCAGCCAAGCAGCTGCGTTGAGCGGGAGCGATGAGCAGTTCTTC.

The CDR3: CASSFGTYNEQFF. The CDR3, as DNA: TGTGCCAGCAGTTTTGGGACCTACAATGAGCAGTTCTTC. The chain couples TRBV28 to TRBJ2-1; D is unresolved. This CDR3 spans 13 amino acids. The germline CDR1 and CDR2 sequences are MDHEN and SYDVKM. The germline V and J ends were trimmed by 3 bases and 2 bases, with 5 bases remaining between them. Full variable domain (rest looked up from reference TRBV28 and TRBJ2-1): DVKVTQSSRYLVKRTGEKVFLECVQDMDHENMFWYRQDPGLGLRLIYFSYDVKMKEKGDIPEGYSVSREKKERFSLILESASTNQTSMYLCASSFGTYNEQFFGPGTRLTVL.

This clonotype was recorded many times. V is TRBV20-1 and J is TRBJ2-4; D ambiguous. The CDR3 is 15 amino acids. With 3 bases removed from V and 0 bases from J, the gap between germline ends came to 12 bases. Germline CDR1 reads DFQATT; CDR2 reads SNEGSKA (reference sequence). CDR3 in DNA: TGCAGTGCTAGTGATGGGTTCATAGCCAAAAACATTCAGTACTTC. This encodes CSASDGFIAKNIQYF.

The gene calls are TRBV7-9 and TRBJ2-7; tentatively, D is TRBD1 (5 bases). Germline V CDR1 and CDR2: SEHNR, FQNEAQ (reference sequence). The CDR3 covers 14 residues. Trimming took 5 bases from V and 8 from J, leaving 19 bases between them. CDR3 bases: TGTGCCAGCAGCCTCCCAAGACAGCACAGAAAGCAGTACTTC. Protein product: CASSLPRQHRKQYF.

The CDR3 protein is CASTPTGGGGTEAFF. DNA of the CDR3: TGTGCCAGTACTCCCACAGGGGGCGGGGGAACTGAAGCTTTCTTT. V and J are TRBV19 and TRBJ1-1; 9 nucleotides match TRBD1. This CDR3 has 15 residues. The junction had 11 bases not matched to a gene; V was cut back by 7 bases and J by 5 bases. The V gene's germline CDR1 is LNHDA and CDR2 SQIVND (reference sequence).